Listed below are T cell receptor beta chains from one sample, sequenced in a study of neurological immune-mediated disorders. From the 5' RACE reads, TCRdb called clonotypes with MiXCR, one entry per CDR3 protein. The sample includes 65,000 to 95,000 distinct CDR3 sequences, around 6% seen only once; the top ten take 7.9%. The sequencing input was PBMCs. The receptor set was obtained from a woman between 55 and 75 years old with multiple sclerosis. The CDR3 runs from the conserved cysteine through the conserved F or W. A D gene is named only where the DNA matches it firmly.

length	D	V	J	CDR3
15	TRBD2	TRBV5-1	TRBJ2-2	CASSLDGTSAGELFF
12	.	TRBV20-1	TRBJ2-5	CSARKGDPAQYF
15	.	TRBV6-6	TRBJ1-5	CASNNGGGSNQPQHF
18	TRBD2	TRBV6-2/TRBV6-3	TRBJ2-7	CASRRGTSGGVSSYEQYF
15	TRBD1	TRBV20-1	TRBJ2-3	CSAPRTGGGPDTQYF
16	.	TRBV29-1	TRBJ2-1	CSVEDARRVRGNEQFF
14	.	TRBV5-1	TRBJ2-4	CASSLEEGWDIQYF
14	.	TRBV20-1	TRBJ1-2	CSARALLGGEGYTF
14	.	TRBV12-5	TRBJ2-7	CASAVQGGPYEQYF
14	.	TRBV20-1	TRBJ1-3	CSARVGFSGNTIYF
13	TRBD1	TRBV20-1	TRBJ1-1	CSAPRDRNTEAFF
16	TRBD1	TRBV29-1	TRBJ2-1	CSVGEAGTGKFYEQFF
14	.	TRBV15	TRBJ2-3	CATSSYSGGDTQYF
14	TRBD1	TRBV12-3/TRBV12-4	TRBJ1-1	CASRTTGVNTEAFF
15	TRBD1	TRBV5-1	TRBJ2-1	CASSLVTGAHNEQFF
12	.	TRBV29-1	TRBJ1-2	CSAAGDLYGYTF
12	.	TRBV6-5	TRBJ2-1	CASSLCGRDQFF
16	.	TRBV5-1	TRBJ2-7	CASSLSRGLSSYEQYF
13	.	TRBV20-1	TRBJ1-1	CSANPTGGTEAFF
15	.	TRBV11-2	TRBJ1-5	CASSLGGNSNQPQHF
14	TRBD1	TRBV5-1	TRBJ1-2	CASSSGQGQLGYTF
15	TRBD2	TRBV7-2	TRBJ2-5	CASSFQSGGGETQYF
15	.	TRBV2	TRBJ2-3	CASSDFRGNTDTQYF
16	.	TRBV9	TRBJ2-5	CASSPRGSTYQETQYF
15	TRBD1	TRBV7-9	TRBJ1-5	CASSRGDSFNQPQHF
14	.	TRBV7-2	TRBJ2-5	CASSSRRGLETQYF
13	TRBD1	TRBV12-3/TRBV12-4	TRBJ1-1	CASSLTGEGEAFF
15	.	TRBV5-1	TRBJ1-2	CASSQIGGATYGYTF
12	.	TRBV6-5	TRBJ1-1	CASSYGPTEAFF